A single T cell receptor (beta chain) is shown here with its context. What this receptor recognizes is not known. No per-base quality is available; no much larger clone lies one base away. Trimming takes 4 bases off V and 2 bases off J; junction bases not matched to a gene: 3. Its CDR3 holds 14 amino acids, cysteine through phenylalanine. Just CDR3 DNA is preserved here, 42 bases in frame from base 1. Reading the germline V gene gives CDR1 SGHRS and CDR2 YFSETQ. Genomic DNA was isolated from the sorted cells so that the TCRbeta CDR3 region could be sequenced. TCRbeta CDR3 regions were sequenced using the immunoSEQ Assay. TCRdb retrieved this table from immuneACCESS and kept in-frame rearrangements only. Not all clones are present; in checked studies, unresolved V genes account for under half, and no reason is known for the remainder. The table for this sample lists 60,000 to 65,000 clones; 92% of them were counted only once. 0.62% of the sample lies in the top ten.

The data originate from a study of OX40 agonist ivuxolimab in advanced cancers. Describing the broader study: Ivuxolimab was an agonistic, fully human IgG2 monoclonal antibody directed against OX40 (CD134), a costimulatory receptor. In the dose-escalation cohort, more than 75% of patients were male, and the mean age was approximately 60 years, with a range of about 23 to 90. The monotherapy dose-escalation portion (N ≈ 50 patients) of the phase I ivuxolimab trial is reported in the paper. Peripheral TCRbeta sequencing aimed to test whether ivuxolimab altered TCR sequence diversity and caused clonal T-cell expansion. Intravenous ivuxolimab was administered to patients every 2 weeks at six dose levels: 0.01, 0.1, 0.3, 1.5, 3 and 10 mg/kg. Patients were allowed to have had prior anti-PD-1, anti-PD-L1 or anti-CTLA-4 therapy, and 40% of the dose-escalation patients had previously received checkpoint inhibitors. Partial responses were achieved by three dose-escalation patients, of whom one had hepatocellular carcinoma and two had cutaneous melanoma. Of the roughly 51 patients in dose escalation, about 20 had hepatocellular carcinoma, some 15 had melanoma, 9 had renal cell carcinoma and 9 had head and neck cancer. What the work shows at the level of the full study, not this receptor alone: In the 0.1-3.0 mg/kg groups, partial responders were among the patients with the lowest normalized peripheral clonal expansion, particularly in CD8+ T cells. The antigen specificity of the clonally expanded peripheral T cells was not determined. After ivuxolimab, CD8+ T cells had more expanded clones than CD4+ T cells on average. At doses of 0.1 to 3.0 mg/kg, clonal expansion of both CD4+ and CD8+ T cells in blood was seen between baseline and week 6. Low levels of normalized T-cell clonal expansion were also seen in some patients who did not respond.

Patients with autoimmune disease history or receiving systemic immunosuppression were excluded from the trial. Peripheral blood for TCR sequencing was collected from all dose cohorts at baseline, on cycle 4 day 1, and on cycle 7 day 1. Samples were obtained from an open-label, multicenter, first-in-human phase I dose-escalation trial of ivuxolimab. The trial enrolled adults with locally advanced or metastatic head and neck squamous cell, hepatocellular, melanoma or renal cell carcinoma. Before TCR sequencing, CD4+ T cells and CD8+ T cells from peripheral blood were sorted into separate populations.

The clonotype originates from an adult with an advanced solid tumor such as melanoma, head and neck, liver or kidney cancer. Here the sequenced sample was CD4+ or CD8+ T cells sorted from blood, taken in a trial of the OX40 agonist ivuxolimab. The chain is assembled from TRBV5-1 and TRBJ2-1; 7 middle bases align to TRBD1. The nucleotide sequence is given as TGCGCCAGCAGCCCGGGACAGACCTACAATGAGCAGTTCTTC. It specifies CASSPGQTYNEQFF.